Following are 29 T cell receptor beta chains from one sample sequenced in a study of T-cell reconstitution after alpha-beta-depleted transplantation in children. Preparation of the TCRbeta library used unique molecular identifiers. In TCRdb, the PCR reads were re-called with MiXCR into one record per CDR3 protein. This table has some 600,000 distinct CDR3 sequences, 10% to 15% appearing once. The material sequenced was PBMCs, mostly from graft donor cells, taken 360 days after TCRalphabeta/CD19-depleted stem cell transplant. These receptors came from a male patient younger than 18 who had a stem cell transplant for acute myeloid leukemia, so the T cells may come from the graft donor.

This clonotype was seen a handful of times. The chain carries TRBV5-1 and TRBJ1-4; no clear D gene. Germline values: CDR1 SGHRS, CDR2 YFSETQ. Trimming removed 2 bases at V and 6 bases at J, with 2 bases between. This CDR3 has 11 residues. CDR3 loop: CASSFDEKLFF. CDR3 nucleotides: TGCGCCAGCAGCTTCGATGAAAAACTGTTTTTT.

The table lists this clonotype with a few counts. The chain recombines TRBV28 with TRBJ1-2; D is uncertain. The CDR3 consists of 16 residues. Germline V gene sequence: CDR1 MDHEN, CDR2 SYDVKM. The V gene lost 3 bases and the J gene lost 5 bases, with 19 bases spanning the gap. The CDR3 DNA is TGTGCCAGCAGTTTTTCGATTGGCGGTAGATTGTATGGCTACACCTTC. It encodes CASSFSIGGRLYGYTF.

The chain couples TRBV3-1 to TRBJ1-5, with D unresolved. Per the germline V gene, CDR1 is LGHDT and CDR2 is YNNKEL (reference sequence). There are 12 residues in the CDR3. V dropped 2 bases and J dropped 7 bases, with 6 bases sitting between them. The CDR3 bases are TGTGCCAGCAGCCAACTGGGACAGCCCCAGCATTTT. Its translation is CASSQLGQPQHF.

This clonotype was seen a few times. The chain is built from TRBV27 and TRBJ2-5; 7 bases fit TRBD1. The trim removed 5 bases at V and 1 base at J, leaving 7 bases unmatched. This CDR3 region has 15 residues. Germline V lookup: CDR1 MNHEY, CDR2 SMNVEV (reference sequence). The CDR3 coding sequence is TGTGCCAGCAGTAACCGGGGACAGCCCCAAGAGACCCAGTACTTC. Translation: CASSNRGQPQETQYF.

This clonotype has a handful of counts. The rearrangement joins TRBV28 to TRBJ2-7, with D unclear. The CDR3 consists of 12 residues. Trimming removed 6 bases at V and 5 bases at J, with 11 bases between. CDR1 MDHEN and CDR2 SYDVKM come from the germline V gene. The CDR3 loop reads CASSINEDEQYF. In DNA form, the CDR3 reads TGTGCCAGCAGCATTAATGAGGACGAGCAGTACTTC.

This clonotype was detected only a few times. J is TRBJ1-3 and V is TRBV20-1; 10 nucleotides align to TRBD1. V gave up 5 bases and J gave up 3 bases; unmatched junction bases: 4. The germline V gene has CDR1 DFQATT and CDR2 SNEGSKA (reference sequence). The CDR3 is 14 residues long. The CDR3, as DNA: TGCAGTGCTTTCGACAGGGGGCTTGGAAACACCATATATTTT. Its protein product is CSAFDRGLGNTIYF.

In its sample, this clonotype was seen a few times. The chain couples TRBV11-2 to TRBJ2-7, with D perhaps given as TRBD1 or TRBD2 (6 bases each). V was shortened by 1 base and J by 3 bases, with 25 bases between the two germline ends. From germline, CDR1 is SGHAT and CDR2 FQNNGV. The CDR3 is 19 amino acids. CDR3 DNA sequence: TGTGCCAGCAGCTTAGGCCCGAGCCCGCTCGCGGGACATAACTACGAGCAGTACTTC. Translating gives CASSLGPSPLAGHNYEQYF.

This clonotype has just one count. This chain's CDR3 is CASRLTSGYNEQFF. DNA for the CDR3: TGTGCCAGCAGACTGACTAGCGGGTACAATGAGCAGTTCTTC. The chain couples TRBV7-8 to TRBJ2-1; the match to TRBD2 covers 10 bases. Germline lookup yields CDR1 SGHVS and CDR2 FQNEAQ. This CDR3 spans 14 amino acids. Losses at the gene ends were 6 bases for V and 4 bases for J; bases not matched to a gene: 3.

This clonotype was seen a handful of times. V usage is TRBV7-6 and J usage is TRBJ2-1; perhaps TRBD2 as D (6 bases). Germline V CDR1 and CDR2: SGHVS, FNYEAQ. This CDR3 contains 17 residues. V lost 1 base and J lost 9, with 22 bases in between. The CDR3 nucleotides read TGTGCCAGCAGCTTAGTTGGTACTAGCCCTATATTTACTGAGCAGTTCTTC. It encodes CASSLVGTSPIFTEQFF.

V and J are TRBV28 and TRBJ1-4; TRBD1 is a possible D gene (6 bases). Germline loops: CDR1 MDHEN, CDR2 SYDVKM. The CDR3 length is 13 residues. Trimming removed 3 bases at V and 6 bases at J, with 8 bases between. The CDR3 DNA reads TGTGCCAGCAGTTTCGAGGGGGATGAAAAACTGTTTTTT. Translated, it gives CASSFEGDEKLFF.

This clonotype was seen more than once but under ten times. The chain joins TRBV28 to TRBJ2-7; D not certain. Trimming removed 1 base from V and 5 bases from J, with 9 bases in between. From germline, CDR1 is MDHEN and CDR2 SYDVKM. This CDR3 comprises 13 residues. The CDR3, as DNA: TGTGCCAGCAGTTTATCCATCCCTCACGAGCAGTACTTC. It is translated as CASSLSIPHEQYF.

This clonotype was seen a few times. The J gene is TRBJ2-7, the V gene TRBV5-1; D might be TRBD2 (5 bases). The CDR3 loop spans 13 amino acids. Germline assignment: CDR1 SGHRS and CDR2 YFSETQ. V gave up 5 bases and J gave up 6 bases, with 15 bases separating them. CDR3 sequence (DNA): TGCGCCAGCAGTGCAGACGGGGTGAGCGAGCAGTACTTC. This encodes CASSADGVSEQYF.

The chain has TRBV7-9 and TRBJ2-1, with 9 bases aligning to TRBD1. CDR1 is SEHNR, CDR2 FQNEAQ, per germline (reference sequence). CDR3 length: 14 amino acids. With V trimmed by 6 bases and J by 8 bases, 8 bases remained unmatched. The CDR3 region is CASSPGTGMDEQFF. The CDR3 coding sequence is TGTGCCAGCAGTCCCGGGACAGGGATGGATGAGCAGTTCTTC.

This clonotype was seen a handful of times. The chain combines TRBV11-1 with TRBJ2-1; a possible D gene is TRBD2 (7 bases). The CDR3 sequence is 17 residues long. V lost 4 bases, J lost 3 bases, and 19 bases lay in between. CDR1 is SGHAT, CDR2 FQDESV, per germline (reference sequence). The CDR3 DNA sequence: TGTGCCAGCAGCTCAGTAGGGGGAGGGCCTTTCTACAATGAGCAGTTCTTC. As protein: CASSSVGGGPFYNEQFF.

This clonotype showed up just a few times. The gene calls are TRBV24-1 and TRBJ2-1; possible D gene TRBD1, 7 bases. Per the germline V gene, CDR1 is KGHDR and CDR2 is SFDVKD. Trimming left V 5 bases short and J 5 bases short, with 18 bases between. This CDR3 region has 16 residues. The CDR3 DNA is TGTGCCACCAGTGGTCCAGGGGGGCGCCGGGACAATGAGCAGTTCTTC. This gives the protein CATSGPGGRRDNEQFF.

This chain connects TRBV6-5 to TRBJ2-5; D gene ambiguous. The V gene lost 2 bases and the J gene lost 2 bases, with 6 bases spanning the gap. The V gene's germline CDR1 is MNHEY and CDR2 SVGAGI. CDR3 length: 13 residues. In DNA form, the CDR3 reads TGTGCCAGCAGTTACACATATCAAGAGACCCAGTACTTC. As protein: CASSYTYQETQYF.

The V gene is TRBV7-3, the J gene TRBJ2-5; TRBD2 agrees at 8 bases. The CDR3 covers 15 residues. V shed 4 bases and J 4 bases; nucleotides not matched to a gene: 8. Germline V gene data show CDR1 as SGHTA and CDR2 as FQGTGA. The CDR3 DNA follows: TGTGCCAGCAGCTCCTGGAGCGGGAGTCGAGAGACCCAGTACTTC. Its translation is CASSSWSGSRETQYF.

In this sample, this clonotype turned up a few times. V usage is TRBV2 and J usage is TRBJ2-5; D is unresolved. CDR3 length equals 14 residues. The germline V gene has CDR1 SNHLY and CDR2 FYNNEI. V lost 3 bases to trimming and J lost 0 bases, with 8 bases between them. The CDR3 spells CASSDSTYQETQYF. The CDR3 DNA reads TGTGCCAGCAGTGACAGCACCTACCAAGAGACCCAGTACTTC.

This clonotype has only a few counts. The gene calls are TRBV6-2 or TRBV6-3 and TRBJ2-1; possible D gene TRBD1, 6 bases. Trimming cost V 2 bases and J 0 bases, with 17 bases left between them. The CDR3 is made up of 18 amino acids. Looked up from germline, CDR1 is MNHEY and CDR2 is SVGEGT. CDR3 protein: CASSYAQGRVSSYNEQFF. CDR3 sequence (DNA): TGTGCCAGCAGTTACGCACAGGGACGGGTTAGCTCCTACAATGAGCAGTTCTTC.

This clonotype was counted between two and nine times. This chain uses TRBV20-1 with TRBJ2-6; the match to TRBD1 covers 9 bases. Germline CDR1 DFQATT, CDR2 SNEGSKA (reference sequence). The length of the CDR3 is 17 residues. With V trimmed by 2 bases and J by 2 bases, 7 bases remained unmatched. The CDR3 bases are TGCAGTGCTAGATCCACAGGGGGCTACGCTGGGGCCAACGTCCTGACTTTC. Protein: CSARSTGGYAGANVLTF.

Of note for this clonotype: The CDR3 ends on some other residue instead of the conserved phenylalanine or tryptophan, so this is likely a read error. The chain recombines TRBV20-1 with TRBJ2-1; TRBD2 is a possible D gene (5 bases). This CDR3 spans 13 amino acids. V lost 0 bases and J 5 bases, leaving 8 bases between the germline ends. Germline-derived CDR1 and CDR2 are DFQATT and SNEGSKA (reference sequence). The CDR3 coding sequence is TGCAGTGCTAGAGATCGCGGGCACAATGAGCAGTTCCTC. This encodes CSARDRGHNEQFL.

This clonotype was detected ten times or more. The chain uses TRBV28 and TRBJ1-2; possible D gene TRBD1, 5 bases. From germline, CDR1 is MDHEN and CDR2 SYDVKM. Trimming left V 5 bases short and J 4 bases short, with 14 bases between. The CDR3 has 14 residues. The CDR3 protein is CASSHKLGLYGYTF. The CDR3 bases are TGTGCCAGCAGTCATAAATTGGGGCTCTATGGCTACACCTTC.

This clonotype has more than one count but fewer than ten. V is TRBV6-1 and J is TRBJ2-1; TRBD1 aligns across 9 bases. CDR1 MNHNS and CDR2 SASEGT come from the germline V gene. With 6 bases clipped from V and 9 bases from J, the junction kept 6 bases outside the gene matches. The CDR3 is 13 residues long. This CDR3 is CASRRTGAGEQFF. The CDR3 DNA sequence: TGTGCCAGCAGAAGGACAGGGGCAGGTGAGCAGTTCTTC.

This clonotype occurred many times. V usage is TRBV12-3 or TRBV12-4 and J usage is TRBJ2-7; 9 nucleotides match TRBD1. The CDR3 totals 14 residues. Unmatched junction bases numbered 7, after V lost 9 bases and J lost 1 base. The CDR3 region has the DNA TGTGCCAGTCGAGACAGGGGGAAATCCTACGAGCAGTACTTC. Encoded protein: CASRDRGKSYEQYF.

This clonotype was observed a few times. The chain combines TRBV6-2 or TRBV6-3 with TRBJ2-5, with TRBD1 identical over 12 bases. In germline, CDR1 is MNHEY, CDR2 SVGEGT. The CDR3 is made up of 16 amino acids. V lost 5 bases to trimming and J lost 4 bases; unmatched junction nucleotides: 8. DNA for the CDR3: TGTGCCAGCAGTCTCCCGGGACAGGGGGCGGGAGAGACCCAGTACTTC. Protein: CASSLPGQGAGETQYF.

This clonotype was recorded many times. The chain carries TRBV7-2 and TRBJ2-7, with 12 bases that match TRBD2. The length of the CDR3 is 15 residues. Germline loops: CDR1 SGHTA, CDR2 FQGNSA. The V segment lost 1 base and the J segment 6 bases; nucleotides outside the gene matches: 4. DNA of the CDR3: TGTGCCAGCAGCTTAGGGCTAGCGGGAGGGGGCGAGCAGTACTTC. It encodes CASSLGLAGGGEQYF.

Here the CDR3 reads CAWSVVPLGYEQYF. The CDR3 region has the DNA TGTGCCTGGAGTGTAGTTCCCCTTGGGTACGAGCAGTACTTC. This chain connects TRBV30 to TRBJ2-7; D gene unclear. This CDR3 is built from 14 residues. The V end was cut by 0 bases, the J end by 4 bases, with 13 bases between. CDR1 is GTSNPN, CDR2 SVGIG, per germline (reference sequence).

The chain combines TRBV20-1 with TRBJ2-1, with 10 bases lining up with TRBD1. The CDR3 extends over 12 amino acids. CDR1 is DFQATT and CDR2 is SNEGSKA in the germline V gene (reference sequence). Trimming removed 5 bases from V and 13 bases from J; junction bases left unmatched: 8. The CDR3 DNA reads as TGCAGTGCTGCCCCGGGACAGGGGCACCAGTTCTTC. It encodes CSAAPGQGHQFF.

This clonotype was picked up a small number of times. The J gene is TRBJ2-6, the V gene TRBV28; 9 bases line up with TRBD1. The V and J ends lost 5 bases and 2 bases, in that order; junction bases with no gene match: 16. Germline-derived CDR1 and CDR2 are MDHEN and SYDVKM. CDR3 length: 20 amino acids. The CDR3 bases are TGTGCCAGCAGTACACCAATCCCCAGACAGGGGGTGACTGGGGCCAACGTCCTGACTTTC. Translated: CASSTPIPRQGVTGANVLTF.